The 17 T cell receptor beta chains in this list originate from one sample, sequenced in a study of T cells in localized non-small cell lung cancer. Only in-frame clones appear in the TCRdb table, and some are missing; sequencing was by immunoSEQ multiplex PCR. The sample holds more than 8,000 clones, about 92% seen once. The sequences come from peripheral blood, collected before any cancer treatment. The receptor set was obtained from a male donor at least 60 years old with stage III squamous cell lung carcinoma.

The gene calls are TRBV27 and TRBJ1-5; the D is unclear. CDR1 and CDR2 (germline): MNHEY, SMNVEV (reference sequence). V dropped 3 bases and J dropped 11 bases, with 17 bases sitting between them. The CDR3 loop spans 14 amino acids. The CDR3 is CASSFIGTSESQHF. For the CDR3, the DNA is TGTGCCAGCAGTTTCATCGGTACCAGCGAGTCCCAGCATTTT.

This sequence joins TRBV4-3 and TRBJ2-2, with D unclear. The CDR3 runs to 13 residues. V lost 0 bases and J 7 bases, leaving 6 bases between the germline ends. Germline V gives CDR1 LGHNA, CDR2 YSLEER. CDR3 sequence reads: CASSQDPDGELFF. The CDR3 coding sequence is TGCGCCAGCAGCCAAGATCCGGACGGGGAGCTGTTTTTT.

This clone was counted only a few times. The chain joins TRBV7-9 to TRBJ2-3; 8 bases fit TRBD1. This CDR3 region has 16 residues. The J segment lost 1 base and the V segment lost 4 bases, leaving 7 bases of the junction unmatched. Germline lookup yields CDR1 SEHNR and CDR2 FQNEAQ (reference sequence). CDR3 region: CASSSRTGRRTDTQYF. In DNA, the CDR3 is TGTGCCAGCAGCTCCAGGACAGGGCGGCGCACAGATACGCAGTATTTT.

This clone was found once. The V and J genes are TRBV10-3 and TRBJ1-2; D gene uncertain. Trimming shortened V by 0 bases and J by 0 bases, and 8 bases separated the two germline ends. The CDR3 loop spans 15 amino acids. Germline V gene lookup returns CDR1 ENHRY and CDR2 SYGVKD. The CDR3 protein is CAISESGKANYGYTF. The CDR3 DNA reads TGTGCCATCAGTGAGTCGGGGAAAGCTAACTATGGCTACACCTTC.

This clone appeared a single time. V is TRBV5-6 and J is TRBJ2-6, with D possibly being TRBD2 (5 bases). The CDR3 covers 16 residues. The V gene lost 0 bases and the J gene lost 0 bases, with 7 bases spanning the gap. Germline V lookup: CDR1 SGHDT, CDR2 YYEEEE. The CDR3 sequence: CASSLGRSSGANVLTF. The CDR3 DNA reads TGTGCCAGCAGCTTGGGGAGGAGCTCTGGGGCCAACGTCCTGACTTTC.

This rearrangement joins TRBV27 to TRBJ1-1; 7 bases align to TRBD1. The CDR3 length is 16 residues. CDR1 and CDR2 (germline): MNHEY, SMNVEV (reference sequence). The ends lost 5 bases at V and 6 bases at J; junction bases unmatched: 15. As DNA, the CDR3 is TGTGCCAGCAGTCGAGGGGCCCGACAGGGATCCCCTGAAGCTTTCTTT. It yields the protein CASSRGARQGSPEAFF.

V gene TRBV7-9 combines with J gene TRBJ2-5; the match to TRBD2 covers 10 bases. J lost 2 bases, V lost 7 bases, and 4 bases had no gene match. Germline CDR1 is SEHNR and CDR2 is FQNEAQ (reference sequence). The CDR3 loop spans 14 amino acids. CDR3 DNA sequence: TGTGCCAGCACCCAACTAGCGGGGCAAGAGACCCAGTACTTC. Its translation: CASTQLAGQETQYF.

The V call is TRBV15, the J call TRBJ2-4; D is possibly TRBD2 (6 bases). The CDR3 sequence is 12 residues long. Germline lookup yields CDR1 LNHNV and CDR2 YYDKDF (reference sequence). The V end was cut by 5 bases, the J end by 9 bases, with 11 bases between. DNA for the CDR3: TGTGCCACCAGCGGACTACTTGGCATTCAGTACTTC. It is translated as CATSGLLGIQYF.

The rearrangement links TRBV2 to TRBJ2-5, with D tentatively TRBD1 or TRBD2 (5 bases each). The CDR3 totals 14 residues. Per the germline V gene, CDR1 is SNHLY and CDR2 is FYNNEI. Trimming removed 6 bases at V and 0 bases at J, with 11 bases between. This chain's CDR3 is CASRAGTYQETQYF. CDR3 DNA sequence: TGTGCCAGCAGGGCCGGGACGTACCAAGAGACCCAGTACTTC. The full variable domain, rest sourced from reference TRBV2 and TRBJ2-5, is EPEVTQTPSHQVTQMGQEVILRCVPISNHLYFYWYRQILGQKVEFLVSFYNNEISEKSEIFDDQFSVERPDGSNFTLKIRSTKLEDSAMYFCASRAGTYQETQYFGPGTRLLVL.

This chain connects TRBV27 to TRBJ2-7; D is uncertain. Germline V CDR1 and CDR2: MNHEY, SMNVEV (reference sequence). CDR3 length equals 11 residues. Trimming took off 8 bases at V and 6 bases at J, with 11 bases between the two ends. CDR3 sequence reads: CASGHFSEQYF. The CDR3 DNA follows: TGTGCCAGCGGCCATTTTAGCGAGCAGTACTTC.

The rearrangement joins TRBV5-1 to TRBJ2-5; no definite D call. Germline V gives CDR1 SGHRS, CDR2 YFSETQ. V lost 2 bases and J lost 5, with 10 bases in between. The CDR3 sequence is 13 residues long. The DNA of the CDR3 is TGCGCCAGCAGCTTCGTCCGCGAGGAGACCCAGTACTTC. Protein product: CASSFVREETQYF.

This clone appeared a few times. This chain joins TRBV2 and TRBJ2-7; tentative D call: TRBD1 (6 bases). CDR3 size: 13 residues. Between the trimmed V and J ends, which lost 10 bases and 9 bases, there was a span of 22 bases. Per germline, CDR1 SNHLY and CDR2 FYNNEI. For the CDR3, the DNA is TGTGCCACGGGCCCGGGACAATCAGGGGTGCAGTACTTC. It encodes CATGPGQSGVQYF. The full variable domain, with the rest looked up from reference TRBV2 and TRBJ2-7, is EPEVTQTPSHQVTQMGQEVILRCVPISNHLYFYWYRQILGQKVEFLVSFYNNEISEKSEIFDDQFSVERPDGSNFTLKIRSTKLEDSAMYFCATGPGQSGVQYFGPGTRLTVT.

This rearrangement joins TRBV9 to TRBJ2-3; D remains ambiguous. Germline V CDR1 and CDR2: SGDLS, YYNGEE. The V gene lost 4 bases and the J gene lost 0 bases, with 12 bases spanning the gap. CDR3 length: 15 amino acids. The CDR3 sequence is CASSSETRSTDTQYF. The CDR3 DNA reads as TGTGCCAGCAGCTCAGAGACCCGAAGCACAGATACGCAGTATTTT.

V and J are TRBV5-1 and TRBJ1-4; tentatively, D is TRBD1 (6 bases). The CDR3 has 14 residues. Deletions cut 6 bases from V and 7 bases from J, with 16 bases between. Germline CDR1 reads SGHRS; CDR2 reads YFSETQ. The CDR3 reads CASTWETGGEKLFF. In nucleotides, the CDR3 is TGCGCCAGCACCTGGGAGACAGGTGGTGAAAAACTGTTTTTT.

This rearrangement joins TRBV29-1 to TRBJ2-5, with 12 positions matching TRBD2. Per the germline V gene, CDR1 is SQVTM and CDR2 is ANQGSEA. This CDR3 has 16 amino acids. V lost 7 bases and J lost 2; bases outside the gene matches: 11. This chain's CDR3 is CSGWTSGVGVQETQYF. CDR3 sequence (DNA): TGCAGCGGGTGGACTAGCGGGGTAGGGGTGCAAGAGACCCAGTACTTC.

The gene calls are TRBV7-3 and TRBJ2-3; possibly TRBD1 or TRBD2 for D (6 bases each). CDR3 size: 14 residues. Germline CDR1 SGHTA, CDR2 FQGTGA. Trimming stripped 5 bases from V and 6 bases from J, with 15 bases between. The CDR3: CASSGGLDPDTQYF. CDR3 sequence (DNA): TGTGCCAGCAGCGGGGGGCTTGACCCCGATACGCAGTATTTT. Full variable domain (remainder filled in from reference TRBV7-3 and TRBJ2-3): GAGVSQTPSNKVTEKGKYVELRCDPISGHTALYWYRQSLGQGPEFLIYFQGTGAADDSGLPNDRFFAVRPEGSVSTLKIQRTERGDSAVYLCASSGGLDPDTQYFGPGTRLTVL.

CDR3 loop: CASSGGEKLFF. CDR3 DNA sequence: TGTGCCAGCAGCGGCGGGGAAAAACTGTTTTTT. The V and J genes are TRBV7-8 and TRBJ1-4; D gene ambiguous. CDR1 is SGHVS, CDR2 FQNEAQ, per germline. The CDR3 contains 11 residues. Trimming removed 5 bases from V and 8 bases from J, with 6 bases in between.